This record covers a single T cell receptor beta chain. Antigen: not known. Assay used: immunoSEQ multiplex PCR; TCRdb lists only in-frame clones, some missing. The sample gives about 90,000 clones, about nine tenths of which show up once; approximately 2.9% is in the top ten. The CDR3 is 14 amino acids. Trimming at V came to 4 bases and at J to 3 bases, leaving 7 bases not matched to a gene. Germline CDR1 SGHDT, CDR2 YYEEEE. This record belongs to a study of PD-1 blockade in classical Hodgkin lymphoma. Study-level points and caveats: As was reported, newly diagnosed patients showed lower baseline TCR diversity than healthy donors did. Similar baseline diversity was found in complete responders and newly diagnosed patients.

As to time point: cycle 4 day 1 (C4D1), after more than 5 weeks of nivolumab. With no exception, relapse followed autologous stem cell transplantation in all patients, and brentuximab vedotin exposure varied. This TCR derives from a human donor with classical Hodgkin lymphoma. J is TRBJ2-7 and V is TRBV5-6; TRBD1 aligns across 7 bases. Sequences were derived from peripheral blood mononuclear cells (PBMCs), sampled before the fourth cycle of nivolumab. This CDR3 reads CASSIRTGLYEQYF. CDR3 coding DNA: TGTGCCAGCAGCATTCGGACAGGTCTCTACGAGCAGTACTTC. Looking up the rest from reference TRBV5-6 and TRBJ2-7 gives the full variable domain: DAGVTQSPTHLIKTRGQQVTLRCSPKSGHDTVSWYQQALGQGPQFIFQYYEEEERQRGNFPDRFSGHQFPNYSSELNVNALLLGDSALYLCASSIRTGLYEQYFGPGTRLTVT.